These 20 T cell receptor beta chains originate from one sample sequenced in a study of vaccination and CD4 T cells after COVID-19. No antigen has been identified for these receptors. The Oncomine TCR Beta short-read assay sequenced DNA from cultured CD4+ T cells. In TCRdb, the PCR reads were re-called with MiXCR into one record per CDR3 protein. The profile shows approximately 15,000 distinct CDR3 sequences, approximately 60% of them singletons. Treatment noted: approximately nine-day PBMC culture with coronavirus spike peptide pools or control peptides (ViraFEST assay). Sequenced material: CD4+ T cells from blood, cultured in vitro. The origin of the receptors is a human donor who had recovered from COVID-19.

The V gene is TRBV10-1, the J gene TRBJ1-2; 7 bases are shared with TRBD1. Germline V gene sequence: CDR1 WNHNN, CDR2 SYGVQD (reference sequence). Trimming at V came to 4 bases and at J to 2 bases, leaving 1 base not matched to a gene. This CDR3 comprises 13 residues. The DNA for the CDR3 is TGCGCCAGCAGTGCGGGACAGAACTATGGCTACACCTTC. Its translation: CASSAGQNYGYTF.

This clonotype was counted between two and nine times. The rearrangement uses TRBV24-1 and TRBJ2-3; TRBD1 aligns across 7 bases. The V and J ends lost 9 bases and 0 bases, in that order; junction bases with no gene match: 2. Germline V gives CDR1 KGHDR, CDR2 SFDVKD. The CDR3 is 13 residues long. The CDR3 loop is CATEGASTDTQYF. DNA for the CDR3: TGTGCCACCGAGGGGGCTAGCACAGATACGCAGTATTTT.

This clonotype has just a few counts. V is TRBV24-1 and J is TRBJ1-5; D is unresolved. The germline gives CDR1 KGHDR, CDR2 SFDVKD. The V end lost 4 bases, the J end lost 4 bases, and 13 bases lay between the germline ends. This CDR3 is 15 amino acids long. For the CDR3, the DNA is TGTGCCACCAGTGACGCCCTGTCAGATAATCAGCCCCAGCATTTT. As protein: CATSDALSDNQPQHF.

The V and J genes are TRBV28 and TRBJ2-3; maybe TRBD1 (7 bases). V was clipped by 2 bases and J by 1 base, with 10 bases between them. The germline gives CDR1 MDHEN, CDR2 SYDVKM. The CDR3 is 15 amino acids. The CDR3 protein is CASSLQGGGTDTQYF. In nucleotides, the CDR3 is TGTGCCAGCAGTTTACAGGGGGGAGGCACAGATACGCAGTATTTT.

This chain uses TRBV28 with TRBJ2-2; no clear D. Germline V lookup: CDR1 MDHEN, CDR2 SYDVKM. The ends were cut back, 5 bases at V and 2 bases at J, with 9 bases in the middle. The CDR3 length is 14 residues. CDR3 in DNA: TGTGCCAGCAGTCCCCCCGGCAACACCGGGGAGCTGTTTTTT. Protein sequence: CASSPPGNTGELFF.

The chain uses TRBV21-1 and TRBJ2-7; TRBD1 reflects the table's D call only, with no check against the DNA. TRBV21-1 is deemed a pseudogene. The CDR3 is 14 amino acids. CDR3 protein: CASKGLPPRYEQYF. Written as DNA, the CDR3 is TGTGCCAGCAAGGGGTTGCCCCCTCGGTACGAGCAGTACTTC.

This rearrangement joins TRBV2 to TRBJ2-3; maybe TRBD2 (6 bases). Germline V gene lookup returns CDR1 SNHLY and CDR2 FYNNEI. The V end lost 6 bases, the J end lost 1 base, and 14 bases lay between the germline ends. The CDR3 sequence is 15 residues long. The CDR3 coding sequence is TGTGCCAGCAGGTCGTGGGGCGGGGGCACAGATACGCAGTATTTT. It yields the protein CASRSWGGGTDTQYF.

Comments on this clonotype: A junction end diverges from the germline sequence, so it may reflect a read error. The CDR3 spells CASRRTSGTETQYF. DNA for the CDR3: TGTGCTAGCAGGCGGACTAGCGGGACAGAGACCCAGTACTTC. The V gene is TRBV7-7, the J gene TRBJ2-5; 12 positions match TRBD2. CDR1 SSHAT and CDR2 FNYEAQ come from the germline V gene (reference sequence). This CDR3 has 14 residues.

V and J are TRBV20-1 and TRBJ2-1; D gene unclear. Germline lookup yields CDR1 DFQATT and CDR2 SNEGSKA (reference sequence). The CDR3 consists of 12 residues. Trimming pared 4 bases from V and 6 bases from J, leaving 10 bases between. The DNA for the CDR3 is TGCAGTGCTACCTCCTCGATCAATGAGCAGTTCTTC. It codes for CSATSSINEQFF.

The table lists this clonotype with a count of one. The rearrangement joins TRBV19 to TRBJ2-2; the match to TRBD1 covers 8 bases. The CDR3 has 15 residues. CDR1 and CDR2 (germline): LNHDA, SQIVND (reference sequence). V gave up 4 bases and J gave up 2 bases; unmatched junction bases: 3. The CDR3 nucleotides are TGTGCCAGTAGTACAGACAGGGGCAACACCGGGGAGCTGTTTTTT. The encoded protein is CASSTDRGNTGELFF.

The J gene is TRBJ1-1, the V gene TRBV12-3 or TRBV12-4; 10 nucleotides line up with TRBD1. The CDR3 is 14 amino acids. V gave up 5 bases and J gave up 5 bases; unmatched junction bases: 5. For the CDR3, the DNA is TGTGCCAGCAGTCGGACAGGGGGAGGTACTGAAGCTTTCTTT. Protein sequence: CASSRTGGGTEAFF.

As for this clonotype: Mismatch with germline at one junction end may stem from a read error. The V call is TRBV2, the J call TRBJ2-5; D uncertain. Germline CDR1 SNHLY, CDR2 FYNNEI. CDR3 length: 13 amino acids. The DNA of the CDR3 is TGTGCTAGCAGCCGATCTCCAAAAGAGACCCAGTACTTC. It is translated as CASSRSPKETQYF.

J is TRBJ1-2 and V is TRBV28, with D unresolved. In germline, CDR1 is MDHEN, CDR2 SYDVKM. Trimming removed 6 bases from V and 6 bases from J, with 20 bases in between. The CDR3 is 15 amino acids. The CDR3: CASSRRGGLTNGYTF. Here the CDR3 DNA reads TGTGCCAGCAGCCGCCGGGGAGGGTTGACGAATGGCTACACCTTC.

This clonotype was picked up a small number of times. The CDR3 loop is CASRVLGGGTPGELFF. The CDR3 region has the DNA TGTGCCAGCAGGGTACTAGGAGGGGGCACGCCAGGGGAGCTGTTTTTT. The chain combines TRBV6-2 or TRBV6-3 with TRBJ2-2, with D perhaps matching TRBD1 (7 bases). The V end lost 6 bases, the J end lost 8 bases, and 22 bases lay between the germline ends. Germline V gives CDR1 MNHEY, CDR2 SVGEGT. The CDR3 is 16 residues long.

The rearrangement uses TRBV5-1 and TRBJ2-4; TRBD1 matches 7 bases. The V gene end was trimmed by 4 bases and the J gene end by 5 bases; junction bases not matched to a gene: 6. Germline values: CDR1 SGHRS, CDR2 YFSETQ. The CDR3 has 14 residues. In nucleotides, the CDR3 is TGCGCCAGCAGCCCGACAGGGTATCAAAACATTCAGTACTTC. The encoded protein is CASSPTGYQNIQYF.

This clonotype was seen a few times. The gene calls are TRBV24-1 and TRBJ2-1, with 7 bases identical to TRBD1. The CDR3 loop spans 16 amino acids. CDR1 is KGHDR, CDR2 SFDVKD, per germline. V gave up 2 bases and J gave up 3 bases; unmatched junction bases: 6. This CDR3 is CATSDSQGTLYNEQFF. The DNA of the CDR3 is TGTGCCACCAGTGATTCACAGGGGACCCTCTACAATGAGCAGTTCTTC.

This clonotype has just a few counts. The V call is TRBV6-5, the J call TRBJ1-2; 8 nucleotides match TRBD1. This CDR3 contains 16 residues. Trimming took 0 bases from V and 5 from J; bases not matched to a gene: 8. Germline V CDR1 and CDR2: MNHEY, SVGAGI. The CDR3: CASSYSGTGQFYGYTF. CDR3 bases: TGTGCCAGCAGTTACTCGGGGACAGGTCAATTTTATGGCTACACCTTC.

This clonotype appeared a few times. CDR3: CAWSGTGTGAYEQYF. In DNA, the CDR3 is TGTGCCTGGAGCGGTACCGGGACAGGAGCCTACGAGCAGTACTTC. The J gene is TRBJ2-7, the V gene TRBV30; the match to TRBD1 covers 8 bases. Trimming cost V 3 bases and J 2 bases; bases outside gene matches: 9. The CDR3 spans 15 residues. Per germline, CDR1 GTSNPN and CDR2 SVGIG (reference sequence).

The chain recombines TRBV11-3 with TRBJ2-6; D remains ambiguous. Per germline, CDR1 SGHNT and CDR2 YENEEA. CDR3 length: 12 amino acids. The ends were cut back, 8 bases at V and 2 bases at J, with 4 bases in the middle. CDR3 amino acids: CASAAGANVLTF. In nucleotides, the CDR3 is TGTGCCAGCGCGGCTGGGGCCAACGTCCTGACTTTC.

CDR3 sequence reads: CASGRLAGETQYF. In DNA, the CDR3 is TGTGCCAGCGGAAGACTAGCGGGCGAGACCCAGTACTTC. The chain recombines TRBV6-2 or TRBV6-3 with TRBJ2-5; 10 nucleotides agree with TRBD2. With 8 bases clipped from V and 5 bases from J, the junction kept 5 bases outside the gene matches. The CDR3 spans 13 residues. Germline V gene lookup returns CDR1 MNHEY and CDR2 SVGEGT.